This T cell receptor beta chain was obtained from a study of blood T cells in healthy people across ages. Primed by a sample-barcoded 5' primer and a J-beta primer mix, a second PCR proceeded for roughly 7 to 11 cycles. Each CDR3 protein gets one entry after TCRdb re-called the 5' RACE reads with MiXCR. The repertoire holds roughly 1,300,000 distinct CDR3 sequences, with 59% as singletons. Sample donors were healthy Caucasian individuals that came from Russia, aged roughly 6 to 100. The authors drew roughly 9.8 milliliters of peripheral blood from each donor. This clonotype came up once. Its antigen is unidentified. V was clipped by 7 bases and J by 6 bases, with 15 bases between them. This CDR3 has 13 residues. Study-level points and caveats: Compared with aged donors, long-lived donors showed fewer expanded clones, suggesting selection.

What was sequenced was blood. The receptor was derived from a man between 18 and 29 years old in good health. The chain recombines TRBV12-3 or TRBV12-4 with TRBJ1-2; D is unclear. CDR3 loop: CASIPPITNGYTF. The CDR3 coding sequence is TGTGCCAGCATACCCCCAATAACAAATGGCTACACCTTC.